This is a list of T cell receptor beta chains from one sample in a study of T-cell reconstitution after alpha-beta-depleted transplantation in children. TCRdb analysed the PCR reads with MiXCR anew, one entry per CDR3 protein. Among more than 400,000 distinct CDR3 sequences listed, roughly 10% were seen once. The input for sequencing was PBMCs, mostly from graft donor cells, taken 180 days after TCRalphabeta/CD19-depleted stem cell transplant. The receptors were sampled from a female patient between 2 and 15 years old who had a stem cell transplant for aplastic anemia, so the T cells may come from the graft donor. Both conserved end residues are part of each CDR3. Each record gives: CDR3 DNA, CDR3 protein, D gene, clone size, J gene, CDR3 length, V gene. D genes are given only for firm matches. Some rows mark clone size as missing; the rest say once, few, many or name a class of expanded clone.

cdr3_nt: TGCGCCAGCAGCCCGCTTACCGGGGGGGCCTACGAGCAGTACTTC
cdr3_aa: CASSPLTGGAYEQYF
d_call: TRBD2
clone_size: few
j_call: TRBJ2-7
cdr3_length: 15
v_call: TRBV5-1

cdr3_nt: TGTGCCAGCAGTTGGGGCCCTGGGGCCGGGGAGCTGTTTTTT
cdr3_aa: CASSWGPGAGELFF
d_call: .
clone_size: .
j_call: TRBJ2-2
cdr3_length: 14
v_call: TRBV27

cdr3_nt: TGCAGTGCTAGAGACCGGCCTAGCAATCAGCCCCAGCATTTT
cdr3_aa: CSARDRPSNQPQHF
d_call: .
clone_size: few
j_call: TRBJ1-5
cdr3_length: 14
v_call: TRBV20-1

cdr3_nt: TGTGCCAGCAGCCTAGACATCGGGAATGGCTACACCTTC
cdr3_aa: CASSLDIGNGYTF
d_call: .
clone_size: few
j_call: TRBJ1-2
cdr3_length: 13
v_call: TRBV7-9

cdr3_nt: TGTGCCAGTGCATTAGGGACTAGCGGTCCATGGGATGAGCAGTTCTTC
cdr3_aa: CASALGTSGPWDEQFF
d_call: TRBD2
clone_size: .
j_call: TRBJ2-1
cdr3_length: 16
v_call: TRBV3-1

cdr3_nt: TGCAGTGCTAGAGATGATCTAGGGTTTAGCGGGAGGGGGAGTGAGCAGTTCTTC
cdr3_aa: CSARDDLGFSGRGSEQFF
d_call: TRBD2
clone_size: .
j_call: TRBJ2-1
cdr3_length: 18
v_call: TRBV20-1

cdr3_nt: TGTGCCAGCAGCTTATGGGGACCGAACACTGAAGCTTTCTTT
cdr3_aa: CASSLWGPNTEAFF
d_call: .
clone_size: .
j_call: TRBJ1-1
cdr3_length: 14
v_call: TRBV7-2

cdr3_nt: TGTGCCAGCAGTTACTCGGACGTATATGAAAAACTGTTTTTT
cdr3_aa: CASSYSDVYEKLFF
d_call: .
clone_size: .
j_call: TRBJ1-4
cdr3_length: 14
v_call: TRBV6-2/TRBV6-3

cdr3_nt: TGTGCCAGCAGAAGGACTAGCGGGAGGCACATTCAGTACTTC
cdr3_aa: CASRRTSGRHIQYF
d_call: TRBD2
clone_size: .
j_call: TRBJ2-4
cdr3_length: 14
v_call: TRBV28

cdr3_nt: TGCAGTGGTCGGGACAGGGCTAAAAACATTCAGTACTTC
cdr3_aa: CSGRDRAKNIQYF
d_call: TRBD1
clone_size: few
j_call: TRBJ2-4
cdr3_length: 13
v_call: TRBV20-1

cdr3_nt: TGTGCCAGCAGCTTAGGGACGAGAGATGCTTTCTTT
cdr3_aa: CASSLGTRDAFF
d_call: .
clone_size: few
j_call: TRBJ1-1
cdr3_length: 12
v_call: TRBV7-2

cdr3_nt: TGTGCCAGCAGCTACGGGACTAGCCAAGAGACCCAGTACTTC
cdr3_aa: CASSYGTSQETQYF
d_call: TRBD2
clone_size: few
j_call: TRBJ2-5
cdr3_length: 14
v_call: TRBV7-8

cdr3_nt: TGTGCCAGCAGGACAGACGACTACGAGCAGTACTTC
cdr3_aa: CASRTDDYEQYF
d_call: .
clone_size: .
j_call: TRBJ2-7
cdr3_length: 12
v_call: TRBV7-9

cdr3_nt: TGTGCCAGCAGCTTACACAGGACAAGAAACACCATATATTTT
cdr3_aa: CASSLHRTRNTIYF
d_call: .
clone_size: .
j_call: TRBJ1-3
cdr3_length: 14
v_call: TRBV7-8

cdr3_nt: TGTGCCAGTAGTATACTCGGGGGGCCGGATCAGCCCCAGCATTTT
cdr3_aa: CASSILGGPDQPQHF
d_call: .
clone_size: few
j_call: TRBJ1-5
cdr3_length: 15
v_call: TRBV19

cdr3_nt: TGTGCCAGCAGCCTGTCAGTTTGGGACAGGGAACAAGAGACCCAGTACTTC
cdr3_aa: CASSLSVWDREQETQYF
d_call: TRBD1
clone_size: many
j_call: TRBJ2-5
cdr3_length: 17
v_call: TRBV5-6

cdr3_nt: TGTGCCAGCAGCTTAGGAGTCAGGGGCCTTGAAGCTTTCTTT
cdr3_aa: CASSLGVRGLEAFF
d_call: .
clone_size: .
j_call: TRBJ1-1
cdr3_length: 14
v_call: TRBV7-9

cdr3_nt: TGTGCCAGCAGTTTTTCCAGTATTGATGAGCAGTTCTTC
cdr3_aa: CASSFSSIDEQFF
d_call: .
clone_size: .
j_call: TRBJ2-1
cdr3_length: 13
v_call: TRBV27

cdr3_nt: TGTGCCAGCACGACAAACTCTGGAAACACCATATATTTT
cdr3_aa: CASTTNSGNTIYF
d_call: .
clone_size: .
j_call: TRBJ1-3
cdr3_length: 13
v_call: TRBV6-2/TRBV6-3

cdr3_nt: TGTGCCAGCAGCCCACGGACAGGGCGACCGCCGAGGGAGACCCAGTACTTC
cdr3_aa: CASSPRTGRPPRETQYF
d_call: TRBD1
clone_size: .
j_call: TRBJ2-5
cdr3_length: 17
v_call: TRBV7-9

cdr3_nt: TGTGCCAGCAGCTCCCGAATTGGGGGGGACACCATATATTTT
cdr3_aa: CASSSRIGGDTIYF
d_call: .
clone_size: .
j_call: TRBJ1-3
cdr3_length: 14
v_call: TRBV7-6

cdr3_nt: TGTGCCAGCAGCTTTACAGTTTACCTATTCGGAACAGATACGCAGTATTTT
cdr3_aa: CASSFTVYLFGTDTQYF
d_call: .
clone_size: few
j_call: TRBJ2-3
cdr3_length: 17
v_call: TRBV5-8

cdr3_nt: TGTGCCACCAGCAGAGATCTCGACTACGAGCAGTACTTC
cdr3_aa: CATSRDLDYEQYF
d_call: .
clone_size: .
j_call: TRBJ2-7
cdr3_length: 13
v_call: TRBV15

cdr3_nt: TGTGCCAGCAGCTTAAGGGGGACTAGTGGAGGGAACACCGGGGAGCTGTTTTTT
cdr3_aa: CASSLRGTSGGNTGELFF
d_call: TRBD2
clone_size: .
j_call: TRBJ2-2
cdr3_length: 18
v_call: TRBV7-8

cdr3_nt: TGCAGCGTCGGCCGGGGGAGCGGGACTAGCACAGATACGCAGTATTTT
cdr3_aa: CSVGRGSGTSTDTQYF
d_call: TRBD2
clone_size: .
j_call: TRBJ2-3
cdr3_length: 16
v_call: TRBV29-1